Below, one T cell receptor beta chain is given with its context. No antigen is known for it. This specimen belongs to a study of T cells expressing NK-cell markers. Study summary: Sorted CD3+CD56-NKG2C+, CD3+CD56+NKG2C+ and CD3+CD56+NKG2C- T cells supplied the TCR beta repertoires.

Whole-study findings and limits: A few of the donors also had these clonotypes leading their CD3+CD56-NKG2C+ fraction.

The CDR3 totals 16 residues. Germline V gene data show CDR1 as DFQATT and CDR2 as SNEGSKA (reference sequence). 5'RACE template switching with UMIs generated TCR beta cDNA. Reanalyzing the 5' RACE reads, TCRdb keeps one entry per CDR3 protein, without DNA. This sample's table reports about 170,000 distinct CDR3 sequences. The sequence was obtained from a man aged 18-75 years in good health. The chain recombines TRBV20-1 with TRBJ1-1; the D call from TCRdb, TRBD1, cannot be confirmed without DNA. The source material was blood T cells: a sorted CD56 or NKG2C T cell subset, CD4+ or CD8+ T cells, or bulk PBMC T cells (not recorded which). CDR3 region: CSASYGGGTGDTEAFF.